The present entry profiles one T cell receptor (beta chain) with its context. The antigen is unknown. This sample was taken from a study of cytomegalovirus exposure and HLA in healthy donors. It was with 60 Vbeta and 13 Jbeta primers that the PCR ran. Repertoires were generated with immunoSEQ multiplex PCR, while TCRdb's copy carries only in-frame clones and drops some. Here the sample spans 100,000 to 150,000 clones, 78% being singletons. General study findings and limits: Across all donors, roughly uniform sequencing depth was an assumption of the presence/absence analyses. Using the classifier, cytomegalovirus status was reportedly diagnosed with high specificity and sensitivity. Earlier analysis found most TCR beta V segments productive about 90% or about 30% of the time.

This CDR3 contains 14 residues. Germline V gene sequence: CDR1 SGDLS, CDR2 YYNGEE. J lost 11 bases, V lost 0 bases, and 5 bases had no gene match. The receptor's source is a man aged 30 to 45 in good health and CMV-seropositive. Sequencing used PBMCs. V gene TRBV9 combines with J gene TRBJ1-2; 12 bases match TRBD1. The CDR3 nucleotides are TGTGCCAGCAGCGTAGGGGGACAGGGGGCGAGATACACCTTC. Amino acids: CASSVGGQGARYTF.